This entry concerns a single T cell receptor (beta chain). The sample originates from a study of shared clonotypes between healthy human individuals. DNA at approximately 200 ng, about 30,000 T cell genomes, went into sorted-subset replicate PCRs. Authors' analysis steps: Owing to the provision of junction-only sequences devoid of quality scores by immunoSEQ, filtering differed. Profiling relied on immunoSEQ multiplex PCR, and the TCRdb table lists in-frame clones only, not all of them. That table furnishes V, J and clone size, whereas the DNA furnished D and trimming. The repertoire has approximately 1.5 million clones, 98% to 99% of them found once; the top ten carry about 0.35%. Germline lookup yields CDR1 GTSNPN and CDR2 SVGIG (reference sequence). This CDR3 is 12 amino acids long. V was cut by 5 bases and J by 4 bases, with 8 bases left in between. Healthy adults negative for HIV, lacking recent acute infections or vaccinations, served as donors. In the CD4+ fraction, cells were divided into CD45RA+ naive and CD45RA-negative memory subsets.

Sequencing was performed on naive CD4+ T cells sorted from blood. Subset defined: CD45RA+ positively selected. This sequence originates from a man aged 30 to 39 in good health. V is TRBV30 and J is TRBJ2-2, with no clear D. The CDR3 loop is CAWAPGTGELFF. CDR3 in DNA: TGTGCCTGGGCCCCGGGCACCGGGGAGCTGTTTTTT.